This TCR beta chain was recorded in a study of blood T cell repertoires in COVID-19. As processed by the authors: Scientists estimated how many nucleated cells there were by amplifying reference gene primers. Using immunoSEQ multiplex PCR, the repertoire was profiled, and TCRdb retains in-frame clones only, with some absent. For V, J and clone size, that table is used; D and trimming come from the DNA. The data hold some 260,000 clones, with just under 85% observed a single time. CDR1 is SGHAT, CDR2 FQNNGV, per germline. The V and J ends lost 3 bases and 8 bases respectively, with 16 bases between them. The CDR3 has 14 amino acids.

This rearrangement joins TRBV11-2 to TRBJ1-2; D is possibly TRBD1 (6 bases). The receptor comes from a man of 80 years or more with acute or convalescent COVID-19. Sequences were obtained from peripheral blood. The CDR3 protein is CASSFLQGGGGYTF. CDR3 coding DNA: TGTGCCAGCAGCTTCTTACAGGGTGGTGGAGGCTACACCTTC. Complete variable domain (other parts from reference TRBV11-2 and TRBJ1-2): EAGVAQSPRYKIIEKRQSVAFWCNPISGHATLYWYQQILGQGPKLLIQFQNNGVVDDSQLPKDRFSAERLKGVDSTLKIQPAKLEDSAVYLCASSFLQGGGGYTFGSGTRLTVV.